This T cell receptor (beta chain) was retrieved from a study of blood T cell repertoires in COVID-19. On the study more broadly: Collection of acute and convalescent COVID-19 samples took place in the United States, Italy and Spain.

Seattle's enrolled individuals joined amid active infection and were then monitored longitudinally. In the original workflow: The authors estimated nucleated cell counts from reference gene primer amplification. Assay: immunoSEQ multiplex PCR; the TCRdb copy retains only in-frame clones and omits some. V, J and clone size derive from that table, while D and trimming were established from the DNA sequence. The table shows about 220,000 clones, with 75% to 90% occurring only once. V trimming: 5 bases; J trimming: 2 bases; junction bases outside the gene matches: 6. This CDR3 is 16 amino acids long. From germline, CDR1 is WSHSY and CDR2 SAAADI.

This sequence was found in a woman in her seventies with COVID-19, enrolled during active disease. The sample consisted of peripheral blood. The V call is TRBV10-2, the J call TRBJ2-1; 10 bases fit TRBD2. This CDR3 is CASSRTSGATYNEQFF. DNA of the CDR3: TGCGCCAGCAGTAGGACTAGCGGAGCAACCTACAATGAGCAGTTCTTC.